This T cell receptor (beta chain) came from a study of T cells in tuberculosis. Study context: Sequenced TCRs come from CD1B-GMM tetramer-binding T cells.

Germline loops: CDR1 SGHVS, CDR2 FNYEAQ. V was pared by 4 bases and J by 3 bases, with 4 bases of the junction left unmatched. CDR3 length equals 14 residues. Here immunoSEQ multiplex PCR was the method, and the copy in TCRdb shows in-frame clones only, minus some. The table shows about 58,000 clones, with approximately 88% occurring only once. Cells were sorted from thawed PBMC rested overnight and stained with GMM-loaded CD1B tetramer, viability dye and anti-CD3. The lipid loaded on the CD1B tetramers was C32 glucose monomycolate from Rhodococcus equi. Tetramer-sorted PBMC had been CD14 monocyte-depleted before freezing. About 100,000 tetramer-negative cells were sorted from each donor.

This chain links TRBV7-6 with TRBJ2-7, with 9 bases matching TRBD2. The clonotype comes from an adult woman with latent tuberculosis. The sample was CD1b-GMM tetramer-negative cells sorted from PBMCs. The CDR3 here is CASSSGTSRYEQYF. In DNA form, the CDR3 reads TGTGCCAGCAGCTCCGGGACTAGCCGCTACGAGCAGTACTTC.